What follows describes a single T cell receptor beta chain. Its antigen is still unknown. Using constant-segment primers, 5'RACE produced TCR alpha and TCR beta cDNA libraries carrying sample barcodes and UMIs. TCRdb fed the 5' RACE reads into MiXCR, producing one record per CDR3 protein. Of under 400,000 distinct CDR3 sequences in the sample, approximately 29% were seen once. Germline V gene data show CDR1 as SEHNR and CDR2 as FQNEAQ (reference sequence). V shed 4 bases and J shed 2 bases, with 13 bases lying between them. The CDR3 is made up of 15 amino acids. The data are from a study of T-cell memory formation after mild COVID-19. Overall study: In these data, TCR clusters were largely donor specific.

Study conclusions and caveats: Clones that shrank (day 15 to 85) were balanced CD4/CD8, whereas later expanders leaned CD4+. Contracting clones localized mainly to CM and EM when CD4+ and mainly to EMRA when CD8+.

Sequencing was carried out using PBMCs or a T cell subset sorted from them (not recorded which). The gene calls are TRBV7-9 and TRBJ2-3; D call uncertain. The clonotype originates from an adult woman who had mild COVID-19 (a few samples of this study predate the infection). Cell type and time point are not known. CDR3 bases: TGTGCCAGCAGCTCCCAGCCCGAGAACACAGATACGCAGTATTTT. Translating it yields CASSSQPENTDTQYF.